These 24 T cell receptor beta chains were sequenced from one sample in a study of blood T cell repertoires in COVID-19. Assay used: immunoSEQ multiplex PCR; TCRdb lists only in-frame clones, some missing. This sample carries roughly 300,000 clones, about 90% of them seen once, and the ten largest clones take roughly 1%. The sample consisted of PBMCs or T cells enriched from blood (not recorded which). These receptors all come from a woman in her twenties or thirties who had recovered from COVID-19.

The rearrangement joins TRBV28 to TRBJ2-5; 7 bases are a match to TRBD2. The germline gives CDR1 MDHEN, CDR2 SYDVKM. This CDR3 has 15 amino acids. J gave up 0 bases and V 8 bases, and 9 bases lay outside the gene matches. CDR3 bases: TGTGCCAGCCGTACCGGGGGGTTGGACCAAGAGACCCAGTACTTC. Protein: CASRTGGLDQETQYF. Together with reference TRBV28 and TRBJ2-5, the CDR3 gives the full variable domain: DVKVTQSSRYLVKRTGEKVFLECVQDMDHENMFWYRQDPGLGLRLIYFSYDVKMKEKGDIPEGYSVSREKKERFSLILESASTNQTSMYLCASRTGGLDQETQYFGPGTRLLVL.

The gene calls are TRBV6-5 and TRBJ1-2; no definite D call. The CDR3 is made up of 13 amino acids. CDR1 and CDR2 (germline): MNHEY, SVGAGI. V gave up 6 bases and J gave up 4 bases, with 12 bases separating them. The CDR3 bases are TGTGCCAGCAGACTAGACACTAGCTATGGCTACACCTTC. This codes for CASRLDTSYGYTF.

The chain combines TRBV13 with TRBJ2-3; tentative D call: TRBD1 (5 bases). Per the germline V gene, CDR1 is PRHDT and CDR2 is FYEKMQ (reference sequence). This CDR3 is built from 16 residues. V shed 4 bases and J shed 1 base, with 15 bases lying between them. Written as DNA, the CDR3 is TGTGCCAGCAGCTCCCCGGACATACTCCGCACAGATACGCAGTATTTT. Translated, it gives CASSSPDILRTDTQYF.

The chain uses TRBV29-1 and TRBJ1-4, with D perhaps matching TRBD1 (5 bases). Deletions cut 2 bases from V and 2 bases from J, with 9 bases between. Germline V gene sequence: CDR1 SQVTM, CDR2 ANQGSEA. This CDR3 has 14 residues. This chain's CDR3 is CSVETGTTNEKLFF. As DNA, the CDR3 is TGCAGCGTTGAAACCGGGACTACTAATGAAAAACTGTTTTTT.

The gene calls are TRBV19 and TRBJ2-5; the match to TRBD1 covers 9 bases. This CDR3 comprises 14 residues. CDR1 and CDR2 from the germline V gene are LNHDA and SQIVND (reference sequence). J gave up 5 bases and V 8 bases, and 9 bases lay outside the gene matches. CDR3 coding DNA: TGTGCCAGTGGGGACAGGGCACGGTGGGAGACCCAGTACTTC. Its translation: CASGDRARWETQYF.

This chain joins TRBV6-2 or TRBV6-3 and TRBJ2-1, with 9 positions matching TRBD1. This CDR3 contains 18 residues. CDR1 and CDR2 from the germline V gene are MNHEY and SVGEGT. Trimming removed 0 bases from V and 2 bases from J; junction bases left unmatched: 8. This CDR3 reads CASSYSGGTGSPYNEQFF. The DNA for the CDR3 is TGTGCCAGCAGTTACTCGGGTGGGACAGGGTCCCCCTACAATGAGCAGTTCTTC.

This clone was counted a single time. This chain uses TRBV11-2 with TRBJ2-6, with unresolved D. The V end lost 3 bases, the J end lost 0 bases, and 9 bases lay between the germline ends. The CDR3 loop spans 16 amino acids. Germline values: CDR1 SGHAT, CDR2 FQNNGV. The CDR3 bases are TGTGCCAGCAGCTTTATTATTAGCTCTGGGGCCAACGTCCTGACTTTC. Encoded protein: CASSFIISSGANVLTF.

This chain links TRBV7-2 with TRBJ1-5; TRBD1 is a possible D gene (6 bases). CDR1 and CDR2 from the germline V gene are SGHTA and FQGNSA. V was shortened by 3 bases and J by 4 bases, with 16 bases between the two germline ends. This CDR3 has 16 amino acids. CDR3 sequence: CASSFIGRGGNQPQHF. CDR3 bases: TGTGCCAGCAGCTTTATCGGCAGGGGAGGGAATCAGCCCCAGCATTTT.

The chain recombines TRBV28 with TRBJ1-2; possibly TRBD1 for D (5 bases). This CDR3 comprises 12 residues. CDR1 is MDHEN, CDR2 SYDVKM, per germline. Deletions cut 7 bases from V and 5 bases from J, with 11 bases between. CDR3 sequence reads: CASTWGEYGYTF. The DNA for the CDR3 is TGTGCCAGCACTTGGGGGGAGTATGGCTACACCTTC.

The V gene is TRBV19, the J gene TRBJ1-2; no reliable D call. Trimming took 3 bases from V and 6 from J, leaving 14 bases between them. The CDR3 spans 14 residues. Per the germline V gene, CDR1 is LNHDA and CDR2 is SQIVND (reference sequence). The CDR3 coding sequence is TGTGCCAGTAGTATTGGCGGGGTGGGTAATGGCTACACCTTC. This encodes CASSIGGVGNGYTF.

The CDR3 region has the DNA TGTGCCAGCAGCTCCCTGGACGGCGGGGGCGGGTTCCCCTACGAGCAGTACTTC. This translates into CASSSLDGGGGFPYEQYF. The chain couples TRBV28 to TRBJ2-7; D is perhaps TRBD2 (7 bases). Between the trimmed V and J ends, which lost 6 bases and 2 bases, there was a span of 26 bases. Germline V CDR1 and CDR2: MDHEN, SYDVKM. The CDR3 has 18 amino acids.

The gene calls are TRBV6-2 or TRBV6-3 and TRBJ2-5, with TRBD1 as a possible D gene (6 bases). CDR1 and CDR2 (germline): MNHEY, SVGEGT. V dropped 4 bases and J dropped 0 bases, with 9 bases sitting between them. The CDR3 has 14 amino acids. DNA for the CDR3: TGTGCCAGCAGTTCCGCAGGGGACCAAGAGACCCAGTACTTC. This codes for CASSSAGDQETQYF.

The gene calls are TRBV19 and TRBJ1-2; 11 bases are a match to TRBD1. The CDR3 runs to 16 residues. V dropped 3 bases and J dropped 7; count of bases not matched to a gene: 10. The V gene's germline CDR1 is LNHDA and CDR2 SQIVND (reference sequence). Here the CDR3 reads CASSIPPGTGGGGYTF. CDR3 bases: TGTGCCAGTAGTATCCCCCCGGGGACAGGGGGTGGTGGCTACACCTTC.

The CDR3 nucleotides read TGTGCCACCAGCAGAGATTTACGCGGCGAATTTAGCAATCAGCCCCAGCATTTT. Residues: CATSRDLRGEFSNQPQHF. The rearrangement links TRBV15 to TRBJ1-5; unclear D gene. Trimming cost V 0 bases and J 0 bases, with 15 bases left between them. CDR3 length equals 18 residues. Germline CDR1 is LNHNV and CDR2 is YYDKDF (reference sequence).

The chain couples TRBV7-9 to TRBJ1-1, with 9 positions matching TRBD1. The ends lost 0 bases at V and 4 bases at J; junction bases unmatched: 0. Germline lookup yields CDR1 SEHNR and CDR2 FQNEAQ (reference sequence). The CDR3 runs 14 residues. The CDR3 loop is CASSLATGGTEAFF. The CDR3 DNA follows: TGTGCCAGCAGCTTAGCGACAGGGGGCACTGAAGCTTTCTTT.

V usage is TRBV18 and J usage is TRBJ1-2, with D possibly being TRBD1 (6 bases). The germline V gene has CDR1 KGHSH and CDR2 LQKENI. Trimming cost V 0 bases and J 4 bases, with 15 bases left between them. This CDR3 is built from 16 residues. CDR3 bases: TGTGCCAGCTCACCACCGAGTGGCAGGGGCCCCTATGGCTACACCTTC. Translation gives CASSPPSGRGPYGYTF.

With regard to this clone: Within the sample, other DNA sequences also encode this same CDR3. The chain employs TRBV5-4 and TRBJ1-1; no reliable D call. CDR1 and CDR2 from the germline V gene are SGHNT and YYREEE (reference sequence). V was clipped by 0 bases and J by 0 bases, with 9 bases between them. The length of the CDR3 is 15 residues. The CDR3 bases are TGTGCCAGCAGCTTGGTTGGTAGATTGAACACTGAAGCTTTCTTT. It specifies CASSLVGRLNTEAFF.

The V gene is TRBV2, the J gene TRBJ1-4, with 9 bases aligning to TRBD1. The trim removed 6 bases at V and 8 bases at J, leaving 10 bases unmatched. Germline assignment: CDR1 SNHLY and CDR2 FYNNEI. This CDR3 is built from 15 residues. CDR3 coding DNA: TGTGCCAGCAGCCTGGACAGGGGAACGGGGGAAAAACTGTTTTTT. It yields the protein CASSLDRGTGEKLFF.

This clone was detected only a few times. The rearrangement joins TRBV7-6 to TRBJ1-6; D not certain. CDR1 is SGHVS, CDR2 FNYEAQ, per germline. The CDR3 consists of 15 residues. V dropped 1 base and J dropped 7 bases, with 11 bases sitting between them. The CDR3, as DNA: TGTGCCAGCAGCTTAGGGGCGGGCAGAAATTCACCCCTCCACTTT. As protein: CASSLGAGRNSPLHF. The variable domain in full, with the rest retrieved from reference TRBV7-6 and TRBJ1-6, is GAGVSQSPRYKVTKRGQDVALRCDPISGHVSLYWYRQALGQGPEFLTYFNYEAQQDKSGLPNDRFSAERPEGSISTLTIQRTEQRDSAMYRCASSLGAGRNSPLHFGNGTRLTVT.

Only one count was recorded for this clone. The CDR3 loop is CASSLLNRMNGYTF. DNA for the CDR3: TGCGCCAGCAGTCTCCTCAACAGGATGAATGGCTACACCTTC. The chain combines TRBV5-1 with TRBJ1-2, with D possibly being TRBD1 (5 bases). Looked up from germline, CDR1 is SGHRS and CDR2 is YFSETQ. The CDR3 loop spans 14 amino acids. The V and J ends lost 5 bases and 6 bases respectively, with 17 bases between them.

The chain has TRBV29-1 and TRBJ2-3; TRBD2 agrees at 11 bases. J was trimmed by 2 bases and V by 7 bases; bases with no gene match: 2. In germline, CDR1 is SQVTM, CDR2 ANQGSEA. The CDR3 has 13 residues. CDR3 DNA sequence: TGCAGCGCTAGCGGGAGGCTCACAGATACGCAGTATTTT. This sequence encodes CSASGRLTDTQYF.

This CDR3 is CSASPGGLPRGADTQYF. The CDR3 bases are TGCAGTGCTAGTCCGGGGGGCCTACCCCGGGGAGCAGATACGCAGTATTTT. The V gene is TRBV20-1, the J gene TRBJ2-3; D may be TRBD2 (7 bases). The V end lost 3 bases, the J end lost 4 bases, and 23 bases lay between the germline ends. The CDR3 extends over 17 amino acids. Germline V gene data show CDR1 as DFQATT and CDR2 as SNEGSKA (reference sequence).

The chain combines TRBV2 with TRBJ1-2, with 10 bases lining up with TRBD1. Germline trimming cut 2 bases from V and 2 bases from J; bases unmatched to any gene: 2. The V gene's germline CDR1 is SNHLY and CDR2 FYNNEI. The CDR3 has 15 residues. DNA for the CDR3: TGTGCCAGCAGTGAAATGGGACAGGGGAACTATGGCTACACCTTC. Its translation is CASSEMGQGNYGYTF.

CDR3 coding DNA: TGCAGCGCGACCCAGGGGGACTATGGCTACACCTTC. Translated: CSATQGDYGYTF. The V gene is TRBV29-1, the J gene TRBJ1-2, with 7 bases fitting TRBD1. The CDR3 runs 12 residues. V gave up 7 bases and J gave up 3 bases; unmatched junction bases: 5. From germline, CDR1 is SQVTM and CDR2 ANQGSEA.